This T cell receptor (beta chain) derives from a study of control samples from healthy donors and cancer patients (dated by TCRdb to 2018 to 2021). CDR1 is given as DFQATT and CDR2 as SNEGSKA, both from the germline V gene (reference sequence). V is pruned by 3 bases and J by 3 bases, leaving 8 bases of the junction without a gene match. The CDR3 numbers 15 residues from cysteine through phenylalanine. Of the read, only the CDR3 DNA is kept; its 45 bases are in frame from base 1. The method was the immunoSEQ multiplex PCR assay. In TCRdb, the immuneACCESS table is reduced to in-frame sequences with V and J assigned. These tables do not hold every clone; where another copy was compared, an unresolved V gene accounts for under half, and the others remain unexplained. Counted in this sample were tens of thousands of clones; over 85% of them appeared once. The top ten constitute around 1.3% of the sample.

As regards this clone: Its specific antigen is unknown. No much larger clone exists at a distance of one base, and base qualities are not known.

The chain was built from TRBV20-1 and TRBJ2-3; 8 of the junction bases match TRBD2. Sequencing was performed on PBMCs. The receptor comes from a woman in her 40s with lung cancer. The encoded CDR3 is CSASSGRGRTDTQYF. Here is the DNA: TGCAGTGCTAGTTCCGGGAGGGGCAGAACAGATACGCAGTATTTT.